These T cell receptor beta chains were read from a single sample in a study of T cells in localized non-small cell lung cancer. Profiling relied on immunoSEQ multiplex PCR, and the TCRdb table lists in-frame clones only, not all of them. The sample lists about 890 clones; around 21% were seen once. The sequencing used normal lung tissue next to the tumor, collected before any cancer treatment. The receptor source for this set is a man between 35 and 75 years old with stage III lung adenocarcinoma. The CDR3 runs from the conserved cysteine through the conserved F or W.

V gene,CDR3 protein
TRBV29-1,CSVPWGGGEQYF
TRBV9,CASGYGGDPPRPHF
TRBV11-3,CASSVRGQRGTDTQYF
TRBV9,CASSVGQGNTIYF
TRBV12-5,CASGLSRGTSYNEQFF
TRBV19,CASGSLAETQYF
TRBV28,CASSLGLAGQETQYF
TRBV11-3,CASSPLLGTSGSNEQFF
TRBV4-1,CASSHLGASGTGELFF
TRBV6-7,CASSPGAQQYF
TRBV9,CASSVGSDYEQYF
TRBV11-3,CASSPHGGNSYNEQFF
TRBV6-8,CASSYLQGGEQFF
TRBV9,CASSELAGVNYEQYF
TRBV6-8,CASSSTGTGGLQYF
TRBV11-3,CASRSPGGAGEAFF
TRBV16,CASSQSLLYEQYF
TRBV19,CASSIGLTSPSGYTF
TRBV11-3,CASSLLTGSNTEAFF
TRBV6-8,CASSYREVKEKLFF
TRBV11-3,CASSLTRGTGELFF
TRBV6-8,CASSSGTPNSPLHF
TRBV11-3,CASSLGTSHNEQFF
TRBV29-1,CSVSGGAGNEQFF
TRBV9,CASHRTGYTEAFF
TRBV18,CASSPIQGDGYTF
TRBV28,CASSLFGTIYGYTF
TRBV6-8,CASSDSEYNEQFF
TRBV15,CATSRDPQGLNNSPLHF
TRBV19,CASSPSSDGSTDTQYF
TRBV11-3,CASSPSEAGVLEQFF
TRBV11-3,CASSGQTSGNTIYF
TRBV6-8,CASKTSAYNEQFF
TRBV11-3,CASSTAGGFNTGELFF
TRBV28,CASKTPDRVNTIYF
TRBV7-2,CASSPTGYTEAFF
TRBV30,CAWEEEGKNEQYF
TRBV6-8,CASSLTQGGYNEQFF
TRBV6-8,CASSSPGHQQFF
TRBV12-5,CASGLVRGQGTNTEAFF
TRBV6-8,CASSYQERSTGELFF
TRBV19,CASSPGEVTDTQYF
TRBV11-3,CASSLDSPGRTIYF
TRBV6-8,CASSLDRYSEYF
TRBV10-2,CASSADSGVQETQYF
TRBV19,CASSRLADTQYF
TRBV6-8,CASSGLGQGRDYTF